This TCR beta chain comes out of a study of shared clonotypes between healthy human individuals. Findings and caveats of the study: Sampling included only blood; tissue repertoires likely differ.

About this clone itself: Its antigen is unidentified.

Some clones are missing from TCRdb's copy, which holds only in-frame ones; the method was immunoSEQ multiplex PCR. This sample has about 690,000 clones; roughly 91% occur once, and the top ten carry 34%. The CDR3 loop spans 14 amino acids. The germline CDR1 and CDR2 sequences are SGHDT and YYEEEE. V was cut by 0 bases and J by 4 bases, with 8 bases left in between. Input material: memory CD8+ T cells from PBMCs. Specified subset: CD45RO+ cells pooled with CCR7-negative TemRA cells. The chain employs TRBV5-6 and TRBJ1-5; no reliable D call. The receptor comes from a man aged 18 to 35 in good health. Some clones in this sample may be carry-over from other donors' samples. In DNA, the CDR3 is TGTGCCAGCAGCTTGGGGCCCCGGAATCAGCCCCAGCATTTT. Its translation: CASSLGPRNQPQHF.